The 15 T cell receptor beta chains given below trace back to one sample, sequenced in a study of T-cell memory formation after mild COVID-19. TCRdb called the 5' RACE reads again in MiXCR, with one record for every CDR3 protein. The sample records fewer than 450,000 distinct CDR3 sequences, roughly 20% being singletons. The sequenced sample consisted of PBMCs or a T cell subset sorted from them (not recorded which). The origin of the receptors is an adult woman who had mild COVID-19 (a few samples of this study predate the infection). Cell type and time point are not known.

The chain recombines TRBV5-1 with TRBJ1-1; perhaps TRBD1 as D (5 bases). This CDR3 spans 13 amino acids. Germline V gives CDR1 SGHRS, CDR2 YFSETQ. V was clipped by 7 bases and J by 4 bases, with 14 bases between them. The CDR3 loop is CASASQGTTEAFF. The DNA for the CDR3 is TGCGCCAGCGCGAGCCAGGGAACCACTGAAGCTTTCTTT.

This clonotype turned up a few times. A read error may produce the germline difference seen at one junction end. The gene calls are TRBV19 and TRBJ2-1; D is undetermined. Germline CDR1 and CDR2: LNHDA and SQIVND (reference sequence). CDR3 length equals 15 residues. CDR3 sequence reads: CSSGVLTGSYNEQFF. The CDR3 bases are TGCAGCAGTGGAGTTTTGACGGGCTCCTACAATGAGCAGTTCTTC.

The J gene is TRBJ2-4, the V gene TRBV6-2 or TRBV6-3, with a weak D call TRBD1 (5 bases). The CDR3 extends over 14 amino acids. Germline CDR1 is MNHEY and CDR2 is SVGEGT. Trimming took off 5 bases at V and 6 bases at J, with 14 bases between the two ends. The DNA for the CDR3 is TGTGCCAGCAGTCCTGTAGACAGACTAAACATTCAGTACTTC. It is translated as CASSPVDRLNIQYF.

The chain has TRBV3-1 and TRBJ2-1; D is uncertain. V gave up 1 base and J gave up 6 bases, with 10 bases separating them. In germline, CDR1 is LGHDT, CDR2 YNNKEL (reference sequence). The CDR3 contains 14 residues. This CDR3 reads CASSQVSAGNEQFF. CDR3 coding DNA: TGTGCCAGCAGCCAAGTTTCCGCCGGCAATGAGCAGTTCTTC.

The table lists this clonotype with a few counts. The rearrangement uses TRBV15 and TRBJ1-5; D is unresolved. V lost 4 bases and J lost 3, with 10 bases in between. This CDR3 contains 14 residues. Germline CDR1 and CDR2: LNHNV and YYDKDF (reference sequence). For the CDR3, the DNA is TGTGCCACCAGCAAGGGCACCTACAATCAGCCCCAGCATTTT. Translating gives CATSKGTYNQPQHF.

The chain is built from TRBV6-2 or TRBV6-3 and TRBJ2-5; 9 nucleotides match TRBD1. Losses at the gene ends were 5 bases for V and 4 bases for J; bases not matched to a gene: 8. There are 15 residues in the CDR3. Germline-derived CDR1 and CDR2 are MNHEY and SVGEGT. CDR3 nucleotides: TGTGCCAGCAGTCTAGGGACAGGGATCGGAGAGACCCAGTACTTC. It encodes CASSLGTGIGETQYF.

The chain uses TRBV3-1 and TRBJ2-7, with D possibly TRBD2 on 6 matching bases. The CDR3 spans 14 residues. From germline, CDR1 is LGHDT and CDR2 YNNKEL (reference sequence). Trimming left V 0 bases short and J 13 bases short, with 19 bases between. The CDR3 here is CASSQETTAGRYYF. In nucleotides, the CDR3 is TGTGCCAGCAGCCAAGAGACTACCGCGGGGCGATATTACTTC.

This clonotype showed up just a few times. The junction does not match germline at one end; this may be a read error. This rearrangement joins TRBV29-1 to TRBJ2-1; 12 bases fit TRBD1. Per the germline V gene, CDR1 is SQVTM and CDR2 is ANQGSEA. CDR3 length: 13 amino acids. The CDR3 sequence is CSSDRDRGREILF. The CDR3 DNA reads as TGCAGCTCGGACCGGGACAGGGGGCGGGAAATACTCTTC.

This clonotype has at least ten counts. This chain links TRBV4-2 with TRBJ2-1; TRBD2 aligns across 10 bases. J was trimmed by 7 bases and V by 4 bases; bases with no gene match: 10. This CDR3 has 16 amino acids. CDR1 is LGHNA, CDR2 YNFKEQ, per germline. CDR3 residues: CASSPPGRLAGNEQFF. CDR3 in DNA: TGTGCCAGCAGCCCCCCGGGGAGACTAGCGGGTAATGAGCAGTTCTTC.

There are a few counts of this clonotype. The chain employs TRBV7-8 and TRBJ1-1, with a possible D match to TRBD1 (5 bases). The CDR3 runs to 15 residues. V shed 5 bases and J shed 1 base, with 14 bases lying between them. The germline CDR1 and CDR2 sequences are SGHVS and FQNEAQ. CDR3 DNA sequence: TGTGCCAGCAGCCGGTCCGGGCAGGGGAACACTGAAGCTTTCTTT. Its translation: CASSRSGQGNTEAFF.

This CDR3 reads CASSSDIFTEAFF. The CDR3, as DNA: TGCGCCAGCAGCTCGGACATTTTCACTGAAGCTTTCTTT. The rearrangement uses TRBV5-1 and TRBJ1-1, with D maybe TRBD1 (5 bases). The CDR3 covers 13 residues. Per the germline V gene, CDR1 is SGHRS and CDR2 is YFSETQ. V lost 3 bases and J 4 bases, leaving 10 bases between the germline ends.

The rearrangement joins TRBV5-1 to TRBJ2-3; TRBD1 matches 7 bases. V shed 2 bases, J shed 4 bases, and the junction held 4 bases outside the gene matches. Germline assignment: CDR1 SGHRS and CDR2 YFSETQ. The CDR3 runs to 14 residues. The CDR3 DNA follows: TGCGCCAGCAGCTTTAACAGGGGCGCAGATACGCAGTATTTT. As protein: CASSFNRGADTQYF.

The J gene is TRBJ2-1, the V gene TRBV2; D is unresolved. CDR3 length: 13 amino acids. V was cut by 6 bases and J by 5 bases, with 11 bases left in between. Germline assignment: CDR1 SNHLY and CDR2 FYNNEI. Here the CDR3 DNA reads TGTGCCAGCAGCTACGGGCAGAACAATGAGCAGTTCTTC. Its translation: CASSYGQNNEQFF.

The genes are TRBV2 and TRBJ2-7, with 8 bases matching TRBD2. Germline CDR1 reads SNHLY; CDR2 reads FYNNEI. This CDR3 comprises 14 residues. J lost 6 bases, V lost 4 bases, and 8 bases had no gene match. CDR3 nucleotides: TGTGCCAGCAGTGCGGGGGGGCCCCGGGGCGAGCAGTACTTC. Its translation: CASSAGGPRGEQYF.

The V and J genes are TRBV6-5 and TRBJ1-1; no definite D call. Germline V gene lookup returns CDR1 MNHEY and CDR2 SVGAGI. The CDR3 extends over 14 amino acids. V was pared by 5 bases and J by 0 bases, with 10 bases between. The DNA for the CDR3 is TGTGCCAGCAGTCGACACAGCATGAACACTGAAGCTTTCTTT. This encodes CASSRHSMNTEAFF.